The rows below give T cell receptor beta chains drawn from one sample of a study of T-cell reconstitution after alpha-beta-depleted transplantation in children. Each CDR3 protein gets one entry after TCRdb re-called the PCR reads with MiXCR. The table lists about 610,000 distinct CDR3 sequences, more than 9% of them singletons. Sequencing was performed on PBMCs from the stem cell graft donor, taken from the stem cell graft. These receptors were collected from a human donor who donated a stem cell graft to a child with acute myeloid leukemia. Both conserved end residues are part of each CDR3.

v_gene	len	j_gene	CDR3aa
TRBV20-1	15	TRBJ2-1	CSARDLGSSYNEQFF
TRBV28	16	TRBJ2-3	CASSLGDLASTDTQYF
TRBV7-2	17	TRBJ2-5	CASSQGLAGVYGQTQYF
TRBV5-5	14	TRBJ2-5	CASSFLVTQETQYF
TRBV27	17	TRBJ2-1	CASSVPGRLAGYNEQFF
TRBV5-1	14	TRBJ2-7	CASSSLAGVGEQYF
TRBV30	16	TRBJ1-5	CAWSVQVRADRQPQHF
TRBV20-1	14	TRBJ2-7	CSASPTGTGGEQYF
TRBV20-1	14	TRBJ2-7	CSAREGLRRAVQYF
TRBV7-3	13	TRBJ2-5	CASSLLGIETQYF
TRBV5-6	15	TRBJ2-7	CASRAGTSGRTEQYF
TRBV5-1	15	TRBJ1-1	CASSSSPRGATEAFF
TRBV7-8	17	TRBJ1-6	CASSLGQGASYNSPLHF
TRBV7-2	14	TRBJ1-5	CASSLERSGQPQHF